Given below is one T cell receptor beta chain in context. The CDR3 loop spans 15 amino acids. V was clipped by 3 bases and J by 10 bases; unmatched bases: 14. The germline V gene encodes CDR1 LNHDA and CDR2 SQIVND (reference sequence). These data come from a study of cytomegalovirus exposure and HLA in healthy donors. PCR amplification relied on 60 Vbeta primers (plus 13 Jbeta primers). Sequencing used immunoSEQ multiplex PCR; TCRdb keeps in-frame clones, though not all of them. Recorded here are 45,000 to 60,000 clones; the top ten clones represent almost 4%. The sample comprised PBMCs. The sequence was obtained from a male donor in good health and CMV-seronegative. The rearrangement links TRBV19 to TRBJ2-5, with 7 positions matching TRBD2. The CDR3 coding sequence is TGTGCCAGTAGTATCCCTGGTGGGCGGGAGATAGTCCAGTACTTC. Translation: CASSIPGGREIVQYF.